This T cell receptor (beta chain) was observed in a study of cytomegalovirus exposure and HLA in healthy donors. Study outcomes and limitations: The tendency of first-cohort TCR clusters to co-occur in the 120 validation repertoires was identified by a subsequent analysis. For cytomegalovirus status, the classifier reportedly gave diagnoses with high specificity and sensitivity. In vitro checks showed that a few CMV-associated chains really do target CMV antigens.

Germline CDR1 reads SGDLS; CDR2 reads YYNGEE. The CDR3 sequence is 16 residues long. The V and J ends lost 1 base and 2 bases, in that order; junction bases with no gene match: 7. Some clones are missing from TCRdb's copy, which holds only in-frame ones; the method was immunoSEQ multiplex PCR. The repertoire includes 100,000 or so clones, roughly 86% of them detected once, and under 4.5% sits in the top ten. This clone occurred many times. Its cognate antigen is unknown. Sequencing was performed on PBMCs. The rearrangement joins TRBV9 to TRBJ2-7; 9 bases are a match to TRBD2. The sequence derives from a woman in her late teens or twenties in good health and CMV-seropositive. CDR3: CASSVLARGGPYEQYF. DNA for the CDR3: TGTGCCAGCAGCGTATTAGCGCGGGGGGGGCCCTACGAGCAGTACTTC.